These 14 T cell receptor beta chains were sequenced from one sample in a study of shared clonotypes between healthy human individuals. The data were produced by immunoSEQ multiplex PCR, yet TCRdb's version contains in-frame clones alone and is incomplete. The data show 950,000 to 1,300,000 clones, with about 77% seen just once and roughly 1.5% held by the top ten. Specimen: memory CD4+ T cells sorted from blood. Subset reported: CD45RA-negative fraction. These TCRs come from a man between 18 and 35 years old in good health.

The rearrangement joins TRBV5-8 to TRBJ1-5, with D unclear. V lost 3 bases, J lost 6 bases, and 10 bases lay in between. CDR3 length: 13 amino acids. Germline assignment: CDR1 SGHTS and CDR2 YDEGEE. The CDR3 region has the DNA TGTGCCAGCAGCTCCTTGATGGGTCAGCCCCAGCATTTT. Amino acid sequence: CASSSLMGQPQHF.

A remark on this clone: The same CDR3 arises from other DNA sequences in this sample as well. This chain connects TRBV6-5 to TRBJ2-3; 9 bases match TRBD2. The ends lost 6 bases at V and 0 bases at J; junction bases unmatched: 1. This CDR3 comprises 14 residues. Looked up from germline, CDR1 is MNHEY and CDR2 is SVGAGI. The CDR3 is CASSGLASTDTQYF. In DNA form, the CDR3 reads TGTGCCAGCAGCGGACTAGCGAGCACAGATACGCAGTATTTT.

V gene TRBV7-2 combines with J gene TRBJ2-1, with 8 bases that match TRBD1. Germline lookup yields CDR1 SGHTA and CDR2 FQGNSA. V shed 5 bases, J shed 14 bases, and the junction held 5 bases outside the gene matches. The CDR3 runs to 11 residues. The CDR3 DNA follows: TGTGCCAGCAGCCAGGGACAGGTCAAGTTCTTC. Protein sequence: CASSQGQVKFF.

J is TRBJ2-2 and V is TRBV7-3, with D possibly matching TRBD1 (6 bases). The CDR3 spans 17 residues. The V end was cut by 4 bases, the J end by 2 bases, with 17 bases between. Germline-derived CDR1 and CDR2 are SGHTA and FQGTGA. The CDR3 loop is CASSSDGHRVNTGELFF. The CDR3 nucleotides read TGTGCCAGCAGCTCCGACGGGCACAGGGTAAACACCGGGGAGCTGTTTTTT.

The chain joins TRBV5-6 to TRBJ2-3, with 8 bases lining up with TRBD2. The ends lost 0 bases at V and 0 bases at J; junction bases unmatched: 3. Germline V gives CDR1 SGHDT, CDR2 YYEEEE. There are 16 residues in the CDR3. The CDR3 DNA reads TGTGCCAGCAGCTTGGTTTCTAGCGGGAGCACAGATACGCAGTATTTT. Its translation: CASSLVSSGSTDTQYF.

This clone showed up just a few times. The CDR3 protein is CASSPSTTSSYNEQFF. In DNA, the CDR3 is TGCGCCAGCAGCCCTAGCACCACGAGCTCCTACAATGAGCAGTTCTTC. The chain combines TRBV5-1 with TRBJ2-1, with D perhaps matching TRBD2 (5 bases). CDR1 and CDR2 from the germline V gene are SGHRS and YFSETQ. The length of the CDR3 is 16 residues. V lost 4 bases and J lost 0, with 14 bases in between.

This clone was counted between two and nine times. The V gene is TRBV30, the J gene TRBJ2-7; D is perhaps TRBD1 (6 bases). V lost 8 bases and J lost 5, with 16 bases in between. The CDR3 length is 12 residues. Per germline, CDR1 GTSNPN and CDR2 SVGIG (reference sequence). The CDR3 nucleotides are TGTGCCGGAACAGGGTATAGCGACGAGCAGTACTTC. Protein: CAGTGYSDEQYF. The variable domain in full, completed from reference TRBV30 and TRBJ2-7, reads SQTIHQWPATLVQPVGSPLSLECTVEGTSNPNLYWYRQAAGRGLQLLFYSVGIGQISSEVPQNLSASRPQDRQFILSSKKLLLSDSGFYLCAGTGYSDEQYFGPGTRLTVT.

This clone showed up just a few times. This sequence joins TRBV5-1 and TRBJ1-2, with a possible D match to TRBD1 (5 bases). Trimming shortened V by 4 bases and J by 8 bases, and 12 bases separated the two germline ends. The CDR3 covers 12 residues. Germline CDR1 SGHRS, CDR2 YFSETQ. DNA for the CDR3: TGCGCCAGCAGCCAGAACGCAGGGGGCTACACCTTC. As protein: CASSQNAGGYTF.

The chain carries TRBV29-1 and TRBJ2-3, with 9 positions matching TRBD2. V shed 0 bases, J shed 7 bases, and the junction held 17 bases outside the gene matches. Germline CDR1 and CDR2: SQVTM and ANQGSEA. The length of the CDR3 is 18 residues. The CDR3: CSVEDPRVSGGSLNTQYF. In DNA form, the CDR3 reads TGCAGCGTTGAAGACCCGCGTGTCAGCGGGGGGTCCCTGAATACGCAGTATTTT.

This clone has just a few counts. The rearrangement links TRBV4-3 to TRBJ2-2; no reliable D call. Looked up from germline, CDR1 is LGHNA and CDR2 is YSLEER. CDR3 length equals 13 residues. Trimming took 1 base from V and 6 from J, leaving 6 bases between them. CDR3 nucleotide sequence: TGCGCCAGCAGCCAAGCGCGCGCCGGGGAGCTGTTTTTT. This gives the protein CASSQARAGELFF.

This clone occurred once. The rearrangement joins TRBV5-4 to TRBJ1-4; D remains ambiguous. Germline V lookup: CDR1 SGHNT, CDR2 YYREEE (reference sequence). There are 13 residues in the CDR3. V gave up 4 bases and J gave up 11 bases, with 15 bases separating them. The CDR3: CASSIDPSQKLFF. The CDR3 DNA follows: TGTGCCAGCAGCATAGATCCGAGTCAGAAACTGTTTTTT.

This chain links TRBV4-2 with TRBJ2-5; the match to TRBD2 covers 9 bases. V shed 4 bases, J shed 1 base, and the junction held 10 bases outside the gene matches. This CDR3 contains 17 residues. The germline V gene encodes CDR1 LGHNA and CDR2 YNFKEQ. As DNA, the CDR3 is TGTGCCAGCAGCCCGGGACTAGCCAAAGCCCCCCAAGAGACCCAGTACTTC. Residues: CASSPGLAKAPQETQYF.

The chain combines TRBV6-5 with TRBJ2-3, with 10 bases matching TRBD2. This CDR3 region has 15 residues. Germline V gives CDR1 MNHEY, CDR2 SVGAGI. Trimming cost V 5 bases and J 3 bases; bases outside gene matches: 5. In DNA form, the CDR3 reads TGTGCCAGCAGTCCCCTAGCGGGGGATACAGATACGCAGTATTTT. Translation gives CASSPLAGDTDTQYF.

This CDR3 is CASSPQGVPNYGYTF. In DNA form, the CDR3 reads TGTGCCAGCAGCCCGCAGGGAGTTCCTAACTATGGCTACACCTTC. The rearrangement joins TRBV5-4 to TRBJ1-2; D is perhaps TRBD1 (5 bases). The V and J ends lost 4 bases and 0 bases respectively, with 13 bases between them. This CDR3 region has 15 residues. Germline values: CDR1 SGHNT, CDR2 YYREEE (reference sequence).